This passage covers 26 T cell receptor beta chains from one sample sequenced in a study of cytomegalovirus exposure and HLA in healthy donors. The data were produced by immunoSEQ multiplex PCR, yet TCRdb's version contains in-frame clones alone and is incomplete. The sample lists about 130,000 clones, approximately 94% occurring once. Sequencing used PBMCs. The receptor source for this set is a man younger than 35 in good health and CMV-seropositive.

This clone came up once. The rearrangement joins TRBV27 to TRBJ1-5; TRBD1 is a possible D gene (6 bases). With 0 bases removed from V and 4 bases from J, the gap between germline ends came to 13 bases. CDR1 and CDR2 from the germline V gene are MNHEY and SMNVEV (reference sequence). This CDR3 is built from 16 residues. As DNA, the CDR3 is TGTGCCAGCAGTTTATCAACTTTTCAGGGGAATCAGCCCCAGCATTTT. This gives the protein CASSLSTFQGNQPQHF.

The chain combines TRBV6-1 with TRBJ2-1; D is unresolved. CDR1 MNHNS and CDR2 SASEGT come from the germline V gene. This CDR3 comprises 12 residues. The V end lost 8 bases, the J end lost 1 base, and 6 bases lay between the germline ends. The CDR3 here is CASGQSYNEQFF. The CDR3 nucleotides are TGTGCCAGCGGCCAGTCCTACAATGAGCAGTTCTTC.

This clone showed up just once. V usage is TRBV5-1 and J usage is TRBJ2-7; 7 bases are a match to TRBD2. CDR1 SGHRS and CDR2 YFSETQ come from the germline V gene. J lost 9 bases, V lost 0 bases, and 9 bases had no gene match. This CDR3 comprises 14 residues. The CDR3 nucleotides are TGCGCCAGCAGCTTGGTAAAGGCGGGAGAACCGCAGTACTTC. This translates into CASSLVKAGEPQYF.

The chain is built from TRBV19 and TRBJ1-4; D is undetermined. From germline, CDR1 is LNHDA and CDR2 SQIVND (reference sequence). The CDR3 contains 16 residues. Trimming shortened V by 5 bases and J by 0 bases, and 13 bases separated the two germline ends. CDR3: CASSPTRQATNEKLFF. For the CDR3, the DNA is TGTGCCAGTAGTCCCACAAGACAAGCAACTAATGAAAAACTGTTTTTT. The entire variable domain, with the rest obtained from reference TRBV19 and TRBJ1-4, is as follows: DGGITQSPKYLFRKEGQNVTLSCEQNLNHDAMYWYRQDPGQGLRLIYYSQIVNDFQKGDIAEGYSVSREKKESFPLTVTSAQKNPTAFYLCASSPTRQATNEKLFFGSGTQLSVL.

The V and J genes are TRBV9 and TRBJ2-5, with D possibly being TRBD2 (6 bases). The CDR3 loop spans 14 amino acids. Germline lookup yields CDR1 SGDLS and CDR2 YYNGEE. Between the trimmed V and J ends, which lost 0 bases and 2 bases, there was a span of 8 bases. The CDR3, as DNA: TGTGCCAGCAGCGTAGGCGCGGGGCAAGAGACCCAGTACTTC. This translates into CASSVGAGQETQYF.

The chain carries TRBV7-2 and TRBJ1-4; 8 bases align to TRBD1. In germline, CDR1 is SGHTA, CDR2 FQGNSA. The V gene end was trimmed by 5 bases and the J gene end by 5 bases; junction bases not matched to a gene: 10. This CDR3 contains 16 residues. The CDR3 sequence is CASSLRAGGANEKLFF. The CDR3 coding sequence is TGTGCCAGCAGCCTCCGGGCAGGGGGCGCCAATGAAAAACTGTTTTTT.

The chain is built from TRBV28 and TRBJ2-1; unclear D gene. The ends were cut back, 5 bases at V and 9 bases at J, with 20 bases in the middle. The CDR3 has 15 residues. The germline gives CDR1 MDHEN, CDR2 SYDVKM. In nucleotides, the CDR3 is TGTGCCAGCAGTCTATCAAGCGCACCCGTCGGTGAGCAGTTCTTC. Encoded protein: CASSLSSAPVGEQFF.

The table lists this clone with a count of one. This rearrangement joins TRBV10-1 to TRBJ1-2, with D perhaps matching TRBD1 (5 bases). The CDR3 covers 11 residues. Germline CDR1 WNHNN, CDR2 SYGVQD (reference sequence). V gave up 4 bases and J gave up 5 bases, with 5 bases separating them. CDR3 in amino acids: CASSGQYGYTF. The CDR3 coding sequence is TGCGCCAGCAGTGGACAGTATGGCTACACCTTC.

This clone was recorded only once. The chain links TRBV27 to TRBJ1-1, with 8 bases matching TRBD1. J gave up 6 bases and V 4 bases, and 4 bases lay outside the gene matches. In germline, CDR1 is MNHEY, CDR2 SMNVEV (reference sequence). This CDR3 is 13 amino acids long. CDR3 coding DNA: TGTGCCAGCAGTTGGACAGGGTTGGCTGAAGCTTTCTTT. It yields the protein CASSWTGLAEAFF.

The chain recombines TRBV18 with TRBJ1-4, with D tentatively TRBD1 (6 bases). Trimming shortened V by 6 bases and J by 14 bases, and 16 bases separated the two germline ends. The CDR3 loop spans 12 amino acids. The germline V gene has CDR1 KGHSH and CDR2 LQKENI. The DNA of the CDR3 is TGTGCCAGCTCTCCTGGGGACACCGGCCTGTTTTTT. Protein sequence: CASSPGDTGLFF.

The chain links TRBV6-1 to TRBJ2-3, with a tentative D call TRBD1 (6 bases). Germline V lookup: CDR1 MNHNS, CDR2 SASEGT. The CDR3 extends over 15 amino acids. Deletions cut 4 bases from V and 1 base from J, with 12 bases between. As DNA, the CDR3 is TGTGCCAGCAGTGGAAGGGGGTGGGGCACAGATACGCAGTATTTT. Translated: CASSGRGWGTDTQYF.

The chain employs TRBV28 and TRBJ1-1, with 8 bases matching TRBD1. Germline-derived CDR1 and CDR2 are MDHEN and SYDVKM. The J segment lost 3 bases and the V segment lost 2 bases, leaving 8 bases of the junction unmatched. This CDR3 has 16 residues. CDR3 in amino acids: CASSLRQGAGDTEAFF. CDR3 bases: TGTGCCAGCAGTTTACGGCAGGGGGCGGGGGACACTGAAGCTTTCTTT.

This clone has just one count. This chain links TRBV25-1 with TRBJ2-7, with 8 nucleotides matching TRBD2. Unmatched junction bases numbered 7, after V lost 8 bases and J lost 1 base. Germline values: CDR1 MGHDK, CDR2 SYGVNS. The CDR3 length is 14 residues. CDR3: CASGLGLGSYEQYF. The CDR3 bases are TGTGCCAGCGGGCTGGGACTAGGTTCCTACGAGCAGTACTTC.

V and J are TRBV5-1 and TRBJ2-3; 8 nucleotides match TRBD2. V shed 8 bases, J shed 2 bases, and the junction held 16 bases outside the gene matches. Germline V CDR1 and CDR2: SGHRS, YFSETQ. This CDR3 has 17 amino acids. The CDR3 is CASRNQQPAGDTDTQYF. For the CDR3, the DNA is TGCGCCAGTCGAAATCAGCAACCAGCGGGAGACACAGATACGCAGTATTTT.

This clone was seen once. In nucleotides, the CDR3 is TGTGCCAGCAGCCTGGGGACAGTACTTCAAGAGACCCAGTACTTC. Amino acid sequence: CASSLGTVLQETQYF. This sequence joins TRBV7-9 and TRBJ2-5; TRBD1 agrees at 7 bases. V was pared by 5 bases and J by 2 bases, with 8 bases of the junction left unmatched. The germline V gene encodes CDR1 SEHNR and CDR2 FQNEAQ (reference sequence). The CDR3 spans 15 residues.

J is TRBJ2-3 and V is TRBV9, with TRBD2 as a possible D gene (5 bases). V lost 6 bases to trimming and J lost 0 bases, with 11 bases between them. Germline CDR1 reads SGDLS; CDR2 reads YYNGEE. The CDR3 has 14 amino acids. CDR3 in DNA: TGTGCCAGCAACGTCGGAGGAAGCACAGATACGCAGTATTTT. Translation gives CASNVGGSTDTQYF.

V usage is TRBV10-1 and J usage is TRBJ2-1, with 7 nucleotides matching TRBD1. J gave up 3 bases and V 3 bases, and 5 bases lay outside the gene matches. CDR1 WNHNN and CDR2 SYGVQD come from the germline V gene (reference sequence). The length of the CDR3 is 15 residues. DNA for the CDR3: TGCGCCAGCAGTGATCACAGGGGCTTCTACAATGAGCAGTTCTTC. This gives the protein CASSDHRGFYNEQFF.

This chain connects TRBV4-1 to TRBJ2-5; TRBD1 matches 9 bases. There are 16 residues in the CDR3. J was trimmed by 5 bases and V by 3 bases; bases with no gene match: 10. Germline V gene data show CDR1 as MGHRA and CDR2 as YSYEKL. In nucleotides, the CDR3 is TGCGCCAGCAGCCAGCCGCAGGGACAGGGAGAGGAGACCCAGTACTTC. Its protein product is CASSQPQGQGEETQYF.

The chain joins TRBV7-2 to TRBJ1-1; D not resolved. The V gene's germline CDR1 is SGHTA and CDR2 FQGNSA. Trimming pared 1 base from V and 5 bases from J, leaving 11 bases between. This CDR3 has 14 residues. The CDR3, as DNA: TGTGCCAGCAGCTTAGGCTCGGGAAGGACTGAAGCTTTCTTT. This encodes CASSLGSGRTEAFF.

This sequence joins TRBV27 and TRBJ2-1, with 8 bases fitting TRBD2. Germline loops: CDR1 MNHEY, CDR2 SMNVEV (reference sequence). Trimming took 2 bases from V and 4 from J; bases not matched to a gene: 10. The CDR3 sequence is 17 residues long. CDR3 region: CASSLHLGGRSYNEQFF. The CDR3 coding sequence is TGTGCCAGCAGTTTACATTTGGGCGGGAGGTCTTACAATGAGCAGTTCTTC.

This chain joins TRBV4-1 and TRBJ2-7, with D hard to call. V lost 1 base and J 7 bases, leaving 5 bases between the germline ends. This CDR3 is 11 amino acids long. Germline values: CDR1 MGHRA, CDR2 YSYEKL. CDR3 nucleotide sequence: TGCGCCAGCAGCCAAGGCCGGGAGCAGTACTTC. Its translation is CASSQGREQYF.

This rearrangement joins TRBV6-1 to TRBJ2-3; 7 nucleotides match TRBD1. V gave up 5 bases and J gave up 6 bases; unmatched junction bases: 8. CDR3 length: 14 amino acids. Germline lookup yields CDR1 MNHNS and CDR2 SASEGT. The CDR3, as DNA: TGTGCCAGCAGTTTGACAGGGACCCTTGATACGCAGTATTTT. This gives the protein CASSLTGTLDTQYF.

This chain links TRBV18 with TRBJ1-1, with 12 bases fitting TRBD1. In germline, CDR1 is KGHSH, CDR2 LQKENI. This CDR3 is built from 18 residues. V trimming: 3 bases; J trimming: 5 bases; junction bases outside the gene matches: 13. Here the CDR3 DNA reads TGTGCCAGCTCACCGCCGTACGGGACAGGGGGCGATCGGACTGAAGCTTTCTTT. Translating it yields CASSPPYGTGGDRTEAFF.

The CDR3 DNA is TGTGCCAGCAGCTTGGCCCTCGGACTCTACAATGAGCAGTTCTTC. This translates into CASSLALGLYNEQFF. V is TRBV5-4 and J is TRBJ2-1, with D perhaps TRBD2 (5 bases). The germline CDR1 and CDR2 sequences are SGHNT and YYREEE (reference sequence). Trimming took 0 bases from V and 3 from J, leaving 10 bases between them. The CDR3 is made up of 15 amino acids.

The chain uses TRBV28 and TRBJ2-5; D gene uncertain. In germline, CDR1 is MDHEN, CDR2 SYDVKM. CDR3 length: 13 residues. The V end lost 6 bases, the J end lost 3 bases, and 11 bases lay between the germline ends. In DNA, the CDR3 is TGTGCCAGCAGCCCGCAGGTTAAAGAGACCCAGTACTTC. Amino acid sequence: CASSPQVKETQYF.

The V and J genes are TRBV5-4 and TRBJ2-2; 11 bases map to TRBD2. Germline CDR1 reads SGHNT; CDR2 reads YYREEE (reference sequence). This CDR3 is built from 16 residues. J gave up 5 bases and V 4 bases, and 7 bases lay outside the gene matches. The CDR3 loop reads CASSVTSGRKTGELFF. The CDR3 DNA sequence: TGTGCCAGCAGCGTCACTAGCGGGAGAAAGACCGGGGAGCTGTTTTTT.